This TCR beta chain was recovered during a study of siplizumab effects on memory and regulatory T cells (dated by TCRdb to about 2019). General notes on the study: The effect of the anti-CD2 antibody siplizumab on alloreactive T-cell subsets was examined in allogeneic mixed lymphocyte reactions constructed from human PBMCs. The paper as a whole reports these results and caveats: Because sequences at frequencies below about 10^-5 were poorly captured, only a minor fraction of alloreactive clones could be mapped back to unstimulated subsets. Whether proliferating Tregs from siplizumab cultures were suppressive was not functionally confirmed. Roughly 75-97% of proliferating CD4+ or CD8+ clones could not be assigned a naive or memory phenotype. The cumulative frequency of alloreactive sequences traceable to unstimulated CD4+ memory T cells was significantly reduced by siplizumab. Greater diversity appeared to be present in unstimulated naive T cells than in memory T cells, and a substantial contribution to the alloresponse seemed to be made by naive cells. Among mappable alloreactive CD4+ clones, an average Treg-derived fraction of almost 70% was observed with siplizumab, compared with 26.9% in control reactions.

The method was the immunoSEQ multiplex PCR assay. The deep sequencing platform assayed around 10^5 TCR templates per sample. Genomic DNA extracted from sorted T cells was used for TCRbeta CDR3 sequencing. The source study handled its data this way. The R programming language was used for clonal analysis of the TCRbeta CDR3 data. Unstimulated samples were compared with post-reaction CFSE-low samples to define alloreactive CD4+ and CD8+ clones. Regulatory or non-regulatory origin was assigned to alloreactive CD4+ clones by matching of sequences to sorted unstimulated Treg and non-Treg repertoires. TCRdb mirrors the immuneACCESS table, restricted to in-frame sequences. Some clones are absent from its copies; in checked studies, under half trace to an unresolved V gene, and the reason for the others is unknown. Clone size and the V and J calls come from that table; the DNA yielded D and trimming. Within this sample are about 40,000 clones, with about 90% of them counted one time only. The top ten constitute less than 0.3% of the sample.

Unstimulated CD4+ memory cells were also sequenced in three donor pairs, together with CD4+ naive, CD8+ TEMRA, CD8+ naive and CD8+ effector memory subsets. Sorted unstimulated T cells and proliferating T cells recovered from mixed lymphocyte reactions were subjected to TCRbeta CDR3 sequencing. Fresh whole blood from approximately 9 HLA-typed healthy donors was used to isolate PBMCs. Of note for this clone: No cognate antigen has been identified for it. The sample holds no much larger clone one base away, and base qualities are not on file.

What was sequenced was naive CD4+ T cells sorted from blood. Sample cell subset or site, as interpreted from the label and publication: unstimulated naive T cells. This TCR came from a human donor in good health.

The CDR3 corresponds to CASSAAGGYGYTF. The DNA sequence reads TGTGCCAGCAGCGCCGCGGGAGGTTATGGCTACACCTTC. The sequence links TRBV5-5 to TRBJ1-2; confidence is insufficient to name the D gene. CDR1 and CDR2 were assigned from the germline V gene (reference sequence) as SGHKS and YYEKEE. The CDR3 runs 13 residues from the cysteine to the phenylalanine. The read is trimmed to its CDR3 DNA, 39 bases read in frame from base 1. The germline ends are 12 bases apart after V is trimmed by 4 bases and J by 5 bases.